One sample yielded the 28 T cell receptor beta chains listed below, sequenced in a study of memory CD4+ T cells and cytomegalovirus serostatus. Single viable CD3+CD4+CD8-CD45RO+ cells were sorted as the memory CD4+ T cells. The method was immunoSEQ multiplex PCR; TCRdb's version includes in-frame clones alone and lacks a portion of them. The data hold around 63,000 clones, with less than 85% observed a single time. Sequencing was done on a sample of memory CD4+ T cells from blood. The receptors here all came from an adult in good health and CMV-seronegative. Some clones in this sample may be carry-over from other donors' samples.

Written as DNA, the CDR3 is TGCGCCAGCAGCTTACAGGGTGTAGATACGCAGTATTTT. Translation: CASSLQGVDTQYF. The rearrangement links TRBV5-1 to TRBJ2-3; D is perhaps TRBD1 (6 bases). Trimming shortened V by 2 bases and J by 5 bases, and 9 bases separated the two germline ends. Germline V lookup: CDR1 SGHRS, CDR2 YFSETQ. CDR3 length: 13 amino acids.

The table lists this clone with a count of one. CDR3: CASSYARGVTEAFF. The CDR3 DNA reads TGTGCCAGCAGCTACGCCAGGGGCGTCACTGAAGCTTTCTTT. V is TRBV11-1 and J is TRBJ1-1, with D perhaps matching TRBD1 (6 bases). Germline assignment: CDR1 SGHAT and CDR2 FQDESV (reference sequence). Trimming stripped 4 bases from V and 4 bases from J, with 13 bases between. This CDR3 is built from 14 residues.

The sample holds one count of this clone. The V call is TRBV4-1, the J call TRBJ1-1, with 8 bases matching TRBD1. The germline V gene has CDR1 MGHRA and CDR2 YSYEKL. The CDR3 loop spans 13 amino acids. The CDR3 is CGSRGLQGAEAFF. The CDR3 coding sequence is TGCGGCTCACGGGGCCTCCAGGGGGCAGAAGCTTTCTTT.

In its sample, this clone was seen a few times. This chain uses TRBV2 with TRBJ1-6, with a tentative D call TRBD1 (5 bases). In germline, CDR1 is SNHLY, CDR2 FYNNEI. The CDR3 totals 13 residues. Trimming pared 7 bases from V and 10 bases from J, leaving 14 bases between. This CDR3 reads CASKKQGASPLHF. The DNA of the CDR3 is TGTGCCAGCAAGAAGCAAGGGGCCTCACCCCTCCACTTT.

This clone occurred a few times. This chain connects TRBV15 to TRBJ1-4; 8 bases line up with TRBD1. With V trimmed by 1 base and J by 8 bases, 3 bases remained unmatched. The CDR3 spans 14 residues. Germline-derived CDR1 and CDR2 are LNHNV and YYDKDF (reference sequence). The CDR3 coding sequence is TGTGCCACCAGCAGAGGACAGGGGCTCGAAAAACTGTTTTTT. This encodes CATSRGQGLEKLFF. Combining the CDR3 with reference TRBV15 and TRBJ1-4 gives the whole variable domain DAMVIQNPRYQVTQFGKPVTLSCSQTLNHNVMYWYQQKSSQAPKLLFHYYDKDFNNEADTPDNFQSRRPNTSFCFLDIRSPGLGDTAMYLCATSRGQGLEKLFFGSGTQLSVL.

The rearrangement links TRBV15 to TRBJ1-6; D unresolved. Trimming left V 5 bases short and J 6 bases short, with 5 bases between. Germline V lookup: CDR1 LNHNV, CDR2 YYDKDF (reference sequence). The CDR3 spans 12 residues. The CDR3 is CATSLSNSPLHF. DNA for the CDR3: TGTGCCACCAGCCTAAGTAATTCACCCCTCCACTTT.

V usage is TRBV5-1 and J usage is TRBJ2-3, with 10 bases identical to TRBD1. The CDR3 covers 14 residues. In germline, CDR1 is SGHRS, CDR2 YFSETQ. J was trimmed by 6 bases and V by 0 bases; bases with no gene match: 1. CDR3 sequence: CASSLGQGADTQYF. DNA of the CDR3: TGCGCCAGCAGCTTGGGACAGGGGGCGGATACGCAGTATTTT.

V usage is TRBV5-1 and J usage is TRBJ1-6; D is unresolved. The CDR3 has 13 amino acids. Trimming pared 0 bases from V and 7 bases from J, leaving 5 bases between. Germline loops: CDR1 SGHRS, CDR2 YFSETQ. CDR3 DNA: TGCGCCAGCAGCTTGGACCCCAATTCACCCCTCCACTTT. Translating gives CASSLDPNSPLHF.

This sequence joins TRBV28 and TRBJ1-2, with D tentatively TRBD1 (6 bases). The ends were cut back, 5 bases at V and 8 bases at J, with 15 bases in the middle. The CDR3 runs to 13 residues. Looked up from germline, CDR1 is MDHEN and CDR2 is SYDVKM. The CDR3 protein is CASSPRGGNGYTF. In nucleotides, the CDR3 is TGTGCCAGCAGTCCCCGAGGGGGAAACGGCTACACCTTC.

The V call is TRBV7-2, the J call TRBJ2-7; 8 bases are shared with TRBD2. The CDR3 sequence is 15 residues long. Trimming at V came to 5 bases and at J to 2 bases, leaving 8 bases not matched to a gene. Germline CDR1 SGHTA, CDR2 FQGNSA. Here the CDR3 DNA reads TGTGCCAGCAGCCCCGGGGGGGCAGGGGCCTACGAGCAGTACTTC. It yields the protein CASSPGGAGAYEQYF.

CDR3 bases: TGTGCCAGCAAACAGGCGCTTAATCAGCCCCAGCATTTT. This translates into CASKQALNQPQHF. The genes are TRBV6-1 and TRBJ1-5; D is perhaps TRBD1 (5 bases). Germline CDR1 is MNHNS and CDR2 is SASEGT. Trimming shortened V by 7 bases and J by 4 bases, and 11 bases separated the two germline ends. There are 13 residues in the CDR3.

The rearrangement links TRBV29-1 to TRBJ2-3; 8 nucleotides match TRBD2. Germline loops: CDR1 SQVTM, CDR2 ANQGSEA. The CDR3 consists of 15 residues. Unmatched junction bases numbered 10, after V lost 6 bases and J lost 2 bases. DNA for the CDR3: TGCAGCGTCAGCACTAGCGGAGCTAACACAGATACGCAGTATTTT. Residues: CSVSTSGANTDTQYF.

DNA for the CDR3: TGTGCCAGCAGTCCCCACCGCTGGGGGGCGGAAGAGACCCAGTACTTC. As protein: CASSPHRWGAEETQYF. The rearrangement joins TRBV27 to TRBJ2-5, with D perhaps given as TRBD1 or TRBD2 (6 bases each). The germline V gene has CDR1 MNHEY and CDR2 SMNVEV (reference sequence). The CDR3 length is 16 residues. V lost 5 bases to trimming and J lost 3 bases, with 19 bases between them.

This rearrangement joins TRBV7-9 to TRBJ2-1; D is unclear. V was clipped by 2 bases and J by 9 bases, with 26 bases between them. Germline V lookup: CDR1 SEHNR, CDR2 FQNEAQ (reference sequence). The CDR3 contains 18 residues. The CDR3: CASSLRTAPDGRNREQFF. CDR3 DNA: TGTGCCAGCAGCTTAAGGACCGCTCCGGACGGACGAAACCGTGAGCAGTTCTTC.

This rearrangement joins TRBV2 to TRBJ2-2; the match to TRBD2 covers 7 bases. CDR3 length equals 13 residues. Germline values: CDR1 SNHLY, CDR2 FYNNEI. J lost 10 bases, V lost 7 bases, and 9 bases had no gene match. The CDR3, as DNA: TGTGCCAGCAATGGTGGGGAGGGCCTGGAGCTGTTTTTT. It translates to CASNGGEGLELFF.

This clone was seen more than once but under ten times. The J gene is TRBJ1-1, the V gene TRBV7-9; 10 bases fit TRBD1. With 9 bases clipped from V and 0 bases from J, the junction kept 4 bases outside the gene matches. The CDR3 covers 14 residues. The V gene's germline CDR1 is SEHNR and CDR2 FQNEAQ (reference sequence). The CDR3 here is CASRQGAVNTEAFF. The DNA of the CDR3 is TGTGCCAGTCGACAGGGGGCGGTGAACACTGAAGCTTTCTTT.

This chain joins TRBV6-5 and TRBJ2-7; 10 bases are shared with TRBD2. J was trimmed by 3 bases and V by 4 bases; bases with no gene match: 9. CDR3 length: 16 residues. The germline gives CDR1 MNHEY, CDR2 SVGAGI. For the CDR3, the DNA is TGTGCCAGCAGTTCGACCTTAGCGGGAGGACTCTACGAGCAGTACTTC. This sequence encodes CASSSTLAGGLYEQYF.

The chain recombines TRBV5-6 with TRBJ2-5, with unresolved D. The CDR3 is 16 amino acids. Germline CDR1 reads SGHDT; CDR2 reads YYEEEE. The ends were cut back, 1 base at V and 5 bases at J, with 18 bases in the middle. CDR3 amino acids: CASSLFSYGLVETQYF. The CDR3 coding sequence is TGTGCCAGCAGCTTGTTTAGTTACGGGCTCGTGGAGACCCAGTACTTC.

The CDR3 coding sequence is TGTGCCAGCAGTTTAGGGGGAACTAATGAAAAACTGTTTTTT. Protein: CASSLGGTNEKLFF. The chain links TRBV28 to TRBJ1-4, with a possible D match to TRBD1 (5 bases). This CDR3 has 14 amino acids. Trimming shortened V by 2 bases and J by 1 base, and 5 bases separated the two germline ends. The germline CDR1 and CDR2 sequences are MDHEN and SYDVKM.

This chain uses TRBV10-1 with TRBJ2-7, with TRBD2 matching 14 bases. J was trimmed by 4 bases and V by 5 bases; bases with no gene match: 16. Germline V gene data show CDR1 as WNHNN and CDR2 as SYGVQD (reference sequence). The CDR3 extends over 19 amino acids. CDR3 DNA: TGCGCCAGCAGTCGACGTAGGGGGGGACTAGCGGGAGCCAGGTACGAGCAGTACTTC. Its protein is CASSRRRGGLAGARYEQYF.

Here the CDR3 reads CASTLGQNYGYTF. DNA for the CDR3: TGTGCCAGCACCTTGGGACAGAACTATGGCTACACCTTC. The chain uses TRBV2 and TRBJ1-2; the match to TRBD1 covers 7 bases. Germline loops: CDR1 SNHLY, CDR2 FYNNEI. The V and J ends lost 7 bases and 2 bases, in that order; junction bases with no gene match: 4. The CDR3 sequence is 13 residues long.

The rearrangement joins TRBV28 to TRBJ2-7; 8 bases align to TRBD1. CDR1 and CDR2 from the germline V gene are MDHEN and SYDVKM. V lost 6 bases to trimming and J lost 0 bases; unmatched junction nucleotides: 7. The CDR3 runs to 15 residues. The CDR3 coding sequence is TGTGCCAGCAGCCCAGCCACAGGGGGCTCCTACGAGCAGTACTTC. Translated: CASSPATGGSYEQYF.

The chain employs TRBV2 and TRBJ2-5; tentative D call: TRBD1 (6 bases). Germline assignment: CDR1 SNHLY and CDR2 FYNNEI. The ends were cut back, 10 bases at V and 5 bases at J, with 20 bases in the middle. This CDR3 has 14 residues. In DNA, the CDR3 is TGTGCCACCAAGTCGACAGGCAATGTGGAGACCCAGTACTTC. Translation gives CATKSTGNVETQYF.

J is TRBJ2-5 and V is TRBV28, with 8 bases matching TRBD2. CDR1 is MDHEN, CDR2 SYDVKM, per germline. CDR3 length: 16 amino acids. Trimming removed 6 bases from V and 1 base from J; junction bases left unmatched: 10. The CDR3 is CASRYLTSGAQETQYF. CDR3 nucleotides: TGTGCCAGCAGATACCTAACTAGCGGTGCCCAAGAGACCCAGTACTTC.

V gene TRBV6-1 combines with J gene TRBJ1-3; no clear D. The CDR3 covers 13 residues. Deletions cut 7 bases from V and 8 bases from J, with 15 bases between. CDR1 and CDR2 from the germline V gene are MNHNS and SASEGT. The CDR3 nucleotides read TGTGCCAGCAAAGTCCTCCCGGGCCACACCATATATTTT. Its protein is CASKVLPGHTIYF.

This chain links TRBV19 with TRBJ1-5, with D unclear. V gave up 7 bases and J gave up 2 bases, with 15 bases separating them. The CDR3 is 15 amino acids. Germline assignment: CDR1 LNHDA and CDR2 SQIVND (reference sequence). The CDR3 sequence is CASTPGVRGNQPQHF. DNA of the CDR3: TGTGCCAGTACCCCCGGTGTGCGGGGCAATCAGCCCCAGCATTTT.

This chain joins TRBV18 and TRBJ2-5; 12 bases match TRBD1. This CDR3 has 16 residues. Germline V gives CDR1 KGHSH, CDR2 LQKENI. The trim removed 4 bases at V and 4 bases at J, leaving 7 bases unmatched. The CDR3: CASSLGTGGLVETQYF. The CDR3 DNA sequence: TGTGCCAGCTCACTTGGGACAGGGGGCCTGGTAGAGACCCAGTACTTC. Based on the CDR3 plus reference TRBV18 and TRBJ2-5, the full variable domain is NAGVMQNPRHLVRRRGQEARLRCSPMKGHSHVYWYRQLPEEGLKFMVYLQKENIIDESGMPKERFSAEFPKEGPSILRIQQVVRGDSAAYFCASSLGTGGLVETQYFGPGTRLLVL.

This chain uses TRBV19 with TRBJ2-1, with D perhaps assigned TRBD1 or TRBD2 (5 bases each). This CDR3 has 17 amino acids. Deletions cut 8 bases from V and 2 bases from J, with 22 bases between. Germline V gene data show CDR1 as LNHDA and CDR2 as SQIVND (reference sequence). CDR3 protein: CASSFRGPDKTYNEQFF. The CDR3 bases are TGTGCCAGTTCCTTTCGGGGTCCGGACAAGACCTACAATGAGCAGTTCTTC.